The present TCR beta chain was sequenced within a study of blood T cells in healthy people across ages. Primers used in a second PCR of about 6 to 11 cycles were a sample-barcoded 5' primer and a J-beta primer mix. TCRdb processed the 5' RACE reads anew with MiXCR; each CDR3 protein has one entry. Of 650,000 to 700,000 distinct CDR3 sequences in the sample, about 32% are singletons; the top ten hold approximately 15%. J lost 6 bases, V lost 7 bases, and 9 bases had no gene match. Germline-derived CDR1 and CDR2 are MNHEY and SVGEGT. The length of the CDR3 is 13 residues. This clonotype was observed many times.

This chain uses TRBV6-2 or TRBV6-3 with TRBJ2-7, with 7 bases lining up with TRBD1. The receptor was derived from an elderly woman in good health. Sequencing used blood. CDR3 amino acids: CASTMTGIGEQYF. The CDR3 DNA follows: TGTGCCAGCACTATGACAGGGATCGGCGAGCAGTACTTC.